One sample yielded the 27 T cell receptor beta chains listed below, sequenced in a study of T cells in Graves' hyperthyroidism and ophthalmopathy. Amplification targeted TCR beta CDR3 regions from RNA transcripts. A first-round RT-PCR of the TCR CDR3 used the HTBI primer set. TCRdb independently ran MiXCR on the multiplex PCR reads; one entry per CDR3 protein. Here the sample spans hundreds of thousands of distinct CDR3 sequences, about 15% being singletons. Sequenced: blood. These receptors all come from a woman aged 18-29 years with Graves' hyperthyroidism.

The chain employs TRBV6-5 and TRBJ2-7; D call uncertain. The V gene lost 2 bases and the J gene lost 7 bases, with 18 bases spanning the gap. Per the germline V gene, CDR1 is MNHEY and CDR2 is SVGAGI. There are 15 residues in the CDR3. Here the CDR3 reads CASSYNSDVMGEQYF. The CDR3 region has the DNA TGTGCCAGCAGTTACAACTCGGACGTGATGGGGGAGCAGTACTTC.

The CDR3 reads CASSPDRVVNEQFF. CDR3 nucleotide sequence: TGTGCCAGCAGCCCGGACAGGGTTGTGAATGAGCAGTTCTTC. The chain carries TRBV6-1 and TRBJ2-1, with 8 bases identical to TRBD1. Germline CDR1 MNHNS, CDR2 SASEGT. The CDR3 extends over 14 amino acids. Unmatched junction bases numbered 8, after V lost 6 bases and J lost 7 bases.

This clonotype was recorded many times. The chain couples TRBV7-8 to TRBJ2-4; no firm D call. Per the germline V gene, CDR1 is SGHVS and CDR2 is FQNEAQ. This CDR3 contains 13 residues. V lost 4 bases, J lost 3 bases, and 7 bases lay in between. The CDR3 nucleotides are TGTGCCAGCAGCTCGGGTCGCAAAAACATTCAGTACTTC. It codes for CASSSGRKNIQYF.

The sample holds many counts of this clonotype. V usage is TRBV30 and J usage is TRBJ1-2, with 7 bases lining up with TRBD1. J lost 3 bases, V lost 3 bases, and 7 bases had no gene match. Germline CDR1 is GTSNPN and CDR2 is SVGIG (reference sequence). This CDR3 is built from 14 residues. CDR3 in DNA: TGTGCCTGGAGGATAACAGGGGAGGACTATGGCTACACCTTC. This codes for CAWRITGEDYGYTF.

This clonotype was observed many times. The V and J genes are TRBV7-9 and TRBJ2-7, with 9 positions matching TRBD1. Germline CDR1 and CDR2: SEHNR and FQNEAQ (reference sequence). This CDR3 is built from 15 residues. Losses at the gene ends were 0 bases for V and 5 bases for J; bases not matched to a gene: 5. CDR3 in DNA: TGTGCCAGCAGCTTAGCTGGGACAGGGTACAACGAGCAGTACTTC. Translated, it gives CASSLAGTGYNEQYF.

With respect to this clonotype: At one of its ends the junction is not consistent with the germline gene, which may arise from a read error. The rearrangement uses TRBV9 and TRBJ1-2; D may be TRBD1 (5 bases). Germline CDR1 SGDLS, CDR2 YYNGEE. This CDR3 has 15 residues. The CDR3 nucleotides read TGTGCCAGCAGCGTAGCTGCGGGGGGGAACTATGGCTACATCTTC. Its protein is CASSVAAGGNYGYIF.

V gene TRBV7-9 combines with J gene TRBJ2-2, with D possibly TRBD1 on 5 matching bases. The CDR3 has 16 amino acids. Trimming took 8 bases from V and 6 from J, leaving 22 bases between them. Germline V gene data show CDR1 as SEHNR and CDR2 as FQNEAQ (reference sequence). The CDR3 protein is CASCAWVARDPGELFF. CDR3 in DNA: TGTGCCAGCTGCGCGTGGGTTGCCAGGGATCCCGGGGAGCTGTTTTTT.

The chain joins TRBV19 to TRBJ1-5, with a tentative D call TRBD1 (5 bases). The CDR3 has 16 residues. Trimming cost V 3 bases and J 4 bases, with 16 bases left between them. CDR1 and CDR2 from the germline V gene are LNHDA and SQIVND (reference sequence). CDR3 residues: CASSIFASAGNQPQHF. Written as DNA, the CDR3 is TGTGCCAGTAGTATTTTCGCTTCGGCAGGGAATCAGCCCCAGCATTTT.

The chain combines TRBV7-9 with TRBJ2-3, with 9 nucleotides matching TRBD2. V shed 8 bases and J 4 bases; nucleotides not matched to a gene: 7. Germline CDR1 SEHNR, CDR2 FQNEAQ (reference sequence). The CDR3 contains 14 residues. The DNA of the CDR3 is TGTGCCAGCGTTGCGGGAGGGGGCCCAGATACGCAGTATTTT. Translating gives CASVAGGGPDTQYF. Combining the CDR3 with reference TRBV7-9 and TRBJ2-3 gives the whole variable domain DTGVSQNPRHKITKRGQNVTFRCDPISEHNRLYWYRQTLGQGPEFLTYFQNEAQLEKSRLLSDRFSAERPKGSFSTLEIQRTEQGDSAMYLCASVAGGGPDTQYFGPGTRLTVL.

The V and J genes are TRBV4-1 and TRBJ1-2; D not resolved. Per germline, CDR1 MGHRA and CDR2 YSYEKL. Trimming pared 4 bases from V and 7 bases from J, leaving 13 bases between. This CDR3 has 13 amino acids. Here the CDR3 reads CASSLGRATGYTF. In nucleotides, the CDR3 is TGCGCCAGCAGCCTTGGACGGGCAACTGGCTACACCTTC.

This clonotype was observed a handful of times. CDR3 protein: CASSRDNPSYEQYF. The CDR3 nucleotides read TGTGCCAGCAGCCGGGATAACCCCTCCTACGAGCAGTACTTC. V and J are TRBV12-3 or TRBV12-4 and TRBJ2-7; weak D call: TRBD2 (5 bases). There are 14 residues in the CDR3. Between the trimmed V and J ends, which lost 6 bases and 0 bases, there was a span of 12 bases.

A few counts support this clonotype. V gene TRBV2 combines with J gene TRBJ1-3; 7 bases match TRBD1. This CDR3 region has 14 residues. With 7 bases clipped from V and 2 bases from J, the junction kept 5 bases outside the gene matches. Germline V gene sequence: CDR1 SNHLY, CDR2 FYNNEI. The CDR3 sequence: CASTTGVTGNTIYF. The CDR3 coding sequence is TGTGCCAGCACCACAGGGGTCACTGGAAACACCATATATTTT.

This clonotype appeared a single time. The chain combines TRBV12-3 or TRBV12-4 with TRBJ1-4, with a possible D match to TRBD1 (5 bases). The CDR3 is made up of 12 amino acids. Deletions cut 3 bases from V and 11 bases from J, with 10 bases between. The CDR3 region has the DNA TGTGCCAGCAGTTTGGGACTAGGTAAACTGTTTTTT. Its protein is CASSLGLGKLFF.

This clonotype appeared a few times. The germline gene is not matched at one end of the junction; a read error may be the cause. The chain uses TRBV27 and TRBJ2-2; possible D gene TRBD2, 5 bases. CDR3 size: 13 residues. CDR1 MNHEY and CDR2 SMNVEV come from the germline V gene (reference sequence). CDR3 protein: CASSSQATGEQFF. CDR3 nucleotide sequence: TGTGCCAGCAGTTCCCAGGCCACCGGGGAGCAGTTTTTT.

This clonotype was seen a few times. The gene calls are TRBV7-3 and TRBJ1-5, with 9 bases matching TRBD1. CDR3 length equals 20 residues. The germline gives CDR1 SGHTA, CDR2 FQGTGA. Germline trimming cut 2 bases from V and 1 base from J; bases unmatched to any gene: 15. The CDR3 region has the DNA TGTGCCAGCAGCTTATCCAGGACAGGGGTATGGTTCGCGAGCAATCAGCCCCAGCATTTT. Translated: CASSLSRTGVWFASNQPQHF.

This clonotype was counted at least ten times. The chain couples TRBV6-1 to TRBJ2-1, with TRBD2 matching over 9 bases. This CDR3 has 15 amino acids. The ends lost 6 bases at V and 2 bases at J; junction bases unmatched: 5. Germline lookup yields CDR1 MNHNS and CDR2 SASEGT. Here the CDR3 DNA reads TGTGCCAGCAGCCCCCTAGCGGGGCCCTACAATGAGCAGTTCTTC. Protein product: CASSPLAGPYNEQFF.

This clonotype was observed a handful of times. V is TRBV5-6 and J is TRBJ1-1; D gene ambiguous. Germline V CDR1 and CDR2: SGHDT, YYEEEE. Between the trimmed V and J ends, which lost 4 bases and 7 bases, there was a span of 11 bases. The CDR3 has 12 residues. CDR3 bases: TGTGCCAGCAGCCCTGGAAGCGGTGAAGCTTTCTTT. Protein: CASSPGSGEAFF.

This clonotype showed up just a few times. The chain combines TRBV7-9 with TRBJ1-4; the D is unclear. The ends were cut back, 5 bases at V and 5 bases at J, with 15 bases in the middle. This CDR3 has 15 amino acids. The germline V gene has CDR1 SEHNR and CDR2 FQNEAQ (reference sequence). Written as DNA, the CDR3 is TGTGCCAGCAGCGAAGACTCGTTGAAAAATGAAAAACTGTTTTTT. It is translated as CASSEDSLKNEKLFF.

This clonotype was counted only a few times. J is TRBJ2-1 and V is TRBV15; D remains unclear. Germline CDR1 is LNHNV and CDR2 is YYDKDF (reference sequence). This CDR3 region has 13 residues. Trimming took 0 bases from V and 10 from J, leaving 10 bases between them. CDR3: CATSREGSVEQFF. The CDR3 coding sequence is TGTGCCACCAGCAGAGAAGGAAGCGTCGAGCAGTTCTTC.

V is TRBV12-3 or TRBV12-4 and J is TRBJ1-1, with D uncertain. There are 12 residues in the CDR3. Trimming stripped 6 bases from V and 5 bases from J, with 10 bases between. CDR3 sequence (DNA): TGTGCCAGCAGATTGAGCAGTACTGAAGCTTTCTTT. This encodes CASRLSSTEAFF.

This clonotype showed up many times. The chain joins TRBV28 to TRBJ2-1, with D possibly TRBD2 on 5 matching bases. The germline CDR1 and CDR2 sequences are MDHEN and SYDVKM. CDR3 length: 14 residues. Trimming stripped 2 bases from V and 4 bases from J, with 9 bases between. This chain's CDR3 is CASSLAGMYNEQFF. The CDR3, as DNA: TGTGCCAGCAGTTTAGCCGGGATGTACAATGAGCAGTTCTTC.

This clonotype has ten or more counts. The rearrangement joins TRBV6-6 to TRBJ2-1, with a possible D match to TRBD2 (5 bases). Trimming removed 0 bases from V and 6 bases from J, with 15 bases in between. The germline V gene has CDR1 MNHNY and CDR2 SVGAGI (reference sequence). The CDR3 consists of 16 residues. DNA of the CDR3: TGTGCCAGCAGTTACTCACTAGAGATGGAACCCAATGAGCAGTTCTTC. It codes for CASSYSLEMEPNEQFF.

The rearrangement links TRBV7-3 to TRBJ2-3; a weak D match, TRBD2 (5 bases). The V and J ends lost 1 base and 1 base respectively, with 12 bases between them. The CDR3 sequence is 16 residues long. The V gene's germline CDR1 is SGHTA and CDR2 FQGTGA. CDR3 in amino acids: CASSLMGVVGTDTQYF. The CDR3 DNA reads as TGTGCCAGCAGCTTAATGGGAGTTGTGGGCACAGATACGCAGTATTTT.

This clonotype was picked up many times. The chain couples TRBV6-6 to TRBJ2-1; D is ambiguous. V lost 2 bases, J lost 5 bases, and 10 bases lay in between. In germline, CDR1 is MNHNY, CDR2 SVGAGI (reference sequence). The CDR3 contains 14 residues. The CDR3 DNA is TGTGCCAGCAGTTACGTTAGCAGAAACAATGAGCAGTTCTTC. Its translation: CASSYVSRNNEQFF.

This clonotype was found many times. The V gene is TRBV30, the J gene TRBJ1-3; no definite D call. Deletions cut 0 bases from V and 4 bases from J, with 10 bases between. CDR1 is GTSNPN and CDR2 is SVGIG in the germline V gene (reference sequence). This CDR3 has 14 residues. CDR3 residues: CAWSVKGSGNTIYF. The CDR3 DNA reads as TGTGCCTGGAGTGTTAAAGGGTCCGGAAACACCATATATTTT.

The table lists this clonotype with a few counts. This chain uses TRBV5-6 with TRBJ1-1, with a weak D call TRBD1 (5 bases). The germline V gene has CDR1 SGHDT and CDR2 YYEEEE. The CDR3 runs to 14 residues. V was cut by 4 bases and J by 6 bases, with 16 bases left in between. The CDR3 nucleotides are TGTGCCAGCAGCGCCCCAGACAGCGGTGCTGAAGCTTTCTTT. Protein: CASSAPDSGAEAFF. Drawing the rest from reference TRBV5-6 and TRBJ1-1, the complete variable domain is DAGVTQSPTHLIKTRGQQVTLRCSPKSGHDTVSWYQQALGQGPQFIFQYYEEEERQRGNFPDRFSGHQFPNYSSELNVNALLLGDSALYLCASSAPDSGAEAFFGQGTRLTVV.

This chain connects TRBV20-1 to TRBJ1-5; TRBD1 might be the D (5 bases). Germline V CDR1 and CDR2: DFQATT, SNEGSKA (reference sequence). This CDR3 region has 13 residues. V was trimmed by 0 bases and J by 10 bases, leaving 13 bases between them. CDR3 coding DNA: TGCAGTGCTAGAGAGGGGCCTTATTCACCCCAGCATTTT. Translated, it gives CSAREGPYSPQHF.